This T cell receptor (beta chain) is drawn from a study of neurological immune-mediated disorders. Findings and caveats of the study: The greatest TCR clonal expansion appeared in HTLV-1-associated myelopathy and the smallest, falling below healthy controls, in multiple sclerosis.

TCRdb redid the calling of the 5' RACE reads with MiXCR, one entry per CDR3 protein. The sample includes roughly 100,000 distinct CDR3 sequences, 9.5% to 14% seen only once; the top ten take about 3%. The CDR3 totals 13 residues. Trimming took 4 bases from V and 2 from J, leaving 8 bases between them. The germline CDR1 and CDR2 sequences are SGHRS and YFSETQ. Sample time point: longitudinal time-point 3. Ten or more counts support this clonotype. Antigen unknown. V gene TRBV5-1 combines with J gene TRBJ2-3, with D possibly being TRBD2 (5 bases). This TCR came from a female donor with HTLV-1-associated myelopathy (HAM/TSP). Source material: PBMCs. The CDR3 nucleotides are TGCGCCAGCAGCGTGGAGGCCACAGATACGCAGTATTTT. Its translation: CASSVEATDTQYF.